The 12 T cell receptor beta chains given below trace back to one sample, sequenced in a study of neoadjuvant anti-PD-1 for oral cavity cancer. The data were produced by immunoSEQ multiplex PCR, yet TCRdb's version contains in-frame clones alone and is incomplete. The sample yields approximately 74,000 clones, less than 85% seen once. Sequenced here: PBMCs, sampled before nivolumab (anti-PD-1) treatment. These receptors came from a person between 40 and 85 years old with oral cavity squamous cell carcinoma.

The genes are TRBV27 and TRBJ1-1; D is perhaps TRBD1 (5 bases). This CDR3 contains 16 residues. Trimming took 0 bases from V and 1 from J, leaving 12 bases between them. The V gene's germline CDR1 is MNHEY and CDR2 SMNVEV (reference sequence). The CDR3 region has the DNA TGTGCCAGCAGTTTATCGACCGGGACGGCGAACACTGAAGCTTTCTTT. It specifies CASSLSTGTANTEAFF.

This clone was counted between two and nine times. The genes are TRBV7-3 and TRBJ2-1, with 7 bases that match TRBD1. Unmatched junction bases numbered 18, after V lost 5 bases and J lost 8 bases. Germline values: CDR1 SGHTA, CDR2 FQGTGA. CDR3 length equals 17 residues. CDR3 sequence: CASSPYSLGQARDEQFF. The CDR3, as DNA: TGTGCCAGCAGCCCATACTCCCTAGGACAGGCCCGGGATGAGCAGTTCTTC.

The chain couples TRBV6-5 to TRBJ2-7, with D unclear. The CDR3 loop spans 14 amino acids. V gave up 0 bases and J gave up 5 bases, with 11 bases separating them. From germline, CDR1 is MNHEY and CDR2 SVGAGI. The CDR3 DNA is TGTGCCAGCAGTTACTCTGGCAGTCGCCACGAGCAGTACTTC. Protein product: CASSYSGSRHEQYF.

The chain links TRBV10-3 to TRBJ1-5, with D uncertain. V gave up 0 bases and J gave up 3 bases, with 9 bases separating them. Per germline, CDR1 ENHRY and CDR2 SYGVKD. This CDR3 is 15 amino acids long. The CDR3 sequence: CAISESGSNNQPQHF. The CDR3 DNA reads TGTGCCATCAGTGAGTCGGGCAGCAACAATCAGCCCCAGCATTTT.

The chain carries TRBV5-4 and TRBJ2-1; 8 nucleotides agree with TRBD1. V was clipped by 0 bases and J by 2 bases; unmatched bases: 4. Germline V gene data show CDR1 as SGHNT and CDR2 as YYREEE (reference sequence). The CDR3 length is 16 residues. The CDR3 nucleotides are TGTGCCAGCAGCTTGGAATCACAGGGGGCCTACAATGAGCAGTTCTTC. It is translated as CASSLESQGAYNEQFF. Drawing the rest from reference TRBV5-4 and TRBJ2-1, the complete variable domain is ETGVTQSPTHLIKTRGQQVTLRCSSQSGHNTVSWYQQALGQGPQFIFQYYREEENGRGNFPPRFSGLQFPNYSSELNVNALELDDSALYLCASSLESQGAYNEQFFGPGTRLTVL.

The chain has TRBV27 and TRBJ2-1, with 10 bases that match TRBD2. V gave up 4 bases and J gave up 2 bases; unmatched junction bases: 5. The CDR3 length is 16 residues. Germline CDR1 is MNHEY and CDR2 is SMNVEV (reference sequence). CDR3 in amino acids: CASSYGLAEAYNEQFF. The CDR3 nucleotides read TGTGCCAGCAGTTACGGACTAGCGGAGGCCTACAATGAGCAGTTCTTC.

V usage is TRBV7-3 and J usage is TRBJ2-6; 7 positions match TRBD1. With 0 bases clipped from V and 3 bases from J, the junction kept 5 bases outside the gene matches. Germline V gene sequence: CDR1 SGHTA, CDR2 FQGTGA. The CDR3 runs to 17 residues. CDR3 protein: CASSLTGGAFGANVLTF. The CDR3 DNA sequence: TGTGCCAGCAGCTTAACAGGGGGCGCCTTTGGGGCCAACGTCCTGACTTTC.

The rearrangement joins TRBV6-6 to TRBJ1-1; D uncertain. The V end was cut by 6 bases, the J end by 2 bases, with 10 bases between. In germline, CDR1 is MNHNY, CDR2 SVGAGI (reference sequence). The CDR3 loop spans 13 amino acids. The CDR3 nucleotides read TGTGCCAGCAGAGCACAGTCCAACACTGAAGCTTTCTTT. As protein: CASRAQSNTEAFF.

The rearrangement links TRBV2 to TRBJ2-7; the D is unclear. Germline V gene lookup returns CDR1 SNHLY and CDR2 FYNNEI. The CDR3 sequence is 14 residues long. Trimming removed 0 bases at V and 1 base at J, with 7 bases between. The CDR3 DNA follows: TGTGCCAGCAGTGAAGCCCAGGTTTCCTACGAGCAGTACTTC. This gives the protein CASSEAQVSYEQYF.

The rearrangement joins TRBV15 to TRBJ2-7, with a weak D call TRBD1 (5 bases). The CDR3 runs 14 residues. Trimming left V 1 base short and J 3 bases short, with 10 bases between. CDR1 LNHNV and CDR2 YYDKDF come from the germline V gene (reference sequence). CDR3: CATSRGRANYEQYF. The CDR3 DNA reads as TGTGCCACCAGCAGAGGCAGGGCTAACTACGAGCAGTACTTC.

The V gene is TRBV30, the J gene TRBJ1-5, with D hard to call. The CDR3 is 13 residues long. Germline CDR1 reads GTSNPN; CDR2 reads SVGIG (reference sequence). V shed 0 bases and J shed 6 bases, with 9 bases lying between them. Written as DNA, the CDR3 is TGTGCCTGGAGTGTACAGTCGTCTCAGCCCCAGCATTTT. Protein product: CAWSVQSSQPQHF.

The chain has TRBV6-5 and TRBJ2-3; D is possibly TRBD2 (6 bases). The CDR3 loop spans 15 amino acids. V lost 5 bases to trimming and J lost 4 bases, with 16 bases between them. Per the germline V gene, CDR1 is MNHEY and CDR2 is SVGAGI. DNA of the CDR3: TGTGCCAGCAGTGTCGCGACTAGTGGATCAGATACGCAGTATTTT. Translating gives CASSVATSGSDTQYF.